A single sample gave rise to the 7 T cell receptor beta chains below, sequenced in a study of cytomegalovirus exposure and HLA in healthy donors. PCR primers comprised 60 Vbeta and 13 Jbeta primers. Clones were sequenced by immunoSEQ multiplex PCR, and TCRdb holds only the in-frame ones, with some missing. The sample lists about 160,000 clones, 65% to 80% occurring once. Sequenced input: PBMCs. The receptors shown here come from a man aged 40-49 years in good health and CMV-seronegative.

This clone was observed a handful of times. The chain links TRBV10-2 to TRBJ1-3, with D tentatively TRBD1 (5 bases). The germline V gene encodes CDR1 WSHSY and CDR2 SAAADI. This CDR3 is built from 15 residues. Trimming removed 4 bases at V and 0 bases at J, with 10 bases between. CDR3 DNA sequence: TGCGCCAGCAGTGGGGACGGGAGCTCTGGAAACACCATATATTTT. Its translation: CASSGDGSSGNTIYF.

The chain recombines TRBV6-1 with TRBJ2-1; 7 bases match TRBD1. The germline V gene has CDR1 MNHNS and CDR2 SASEGT. V shed 7 bases and J 8 bases; nucleotides not matched to a gene: 14. CDR3 size: 15 residues. The CDR3 region is CASITYPPGTDEQFF. The CDR3 DNA follows: TGTGCCAGCATAACGTACCCCCCGGGGACAGATGAGCAGTTCTTC.

The chain uses TRBV14 and TRBJ2-7; D remains unclear. The V end was cut by 1 base, the J end by 9 bases, with 16 bases between. The CDR3 spans 14 residues. Germline V lookup: CDR1 SGHDN, CDR2 FVKESK. CDR3 region: CASSQAKGYAGQYF. As DNA, the CDR3 is TGTGCCAGCAGCCAAGCGAAAGGTTACGCAGGGCAGTACTTC.

This rearrangement joins TRBV4-1 to TRBJ2-1; 10 bases fit TRBD1. This CDR3 is built from 16 residues. V lost 3 bases, J lost 2 bases, and 4 bases stayed unmatched. Germline V CDR1 and CDR2: MGHRA, YSYEKL. The CDR3 region has the DNA TGCGCCAGCAGCCACCGCGGACAGGGGGCCTACAATGAGCAGTTCTTC. This codes for CASSHRGQGAYNEQFF.

The chain employs TRBV30 and TRBJ2-7; the D gene is possibly TRBD1 (5 bases). Germline-derived CDR1 and CDR2 are GTSNPN and SVGIG (reference sequence). This CDR3 is 13 amino acids long. The germline V and J ends were trimmed by 0 bases and 5 bases, with 11 bases remaining between them. CDR3 nucleotide sequence: TGTGCCTGGAGTGTAGGGGTAAGGAACGAGCAGTACTTC. Translated, it gives CAWSVGVRNEQYF.

The chain carries TRBV7-2 and TRBJ1-2; the match to TRBD1 covers 9 bases. The CDR3 contains 15 residues. Per germline, CDR1 SGHTA and CDR2 FQGNSA. With V trimmed by 5 bases and J by 1 base, 5 bases remained unmatched. CDR3: CASSKRQGVNYGYTF. The DNA for the CDR3 is TGTGCCAGCAGCAAAAGACAGGGGGTTAACTATGGCTACACCTTC.

The count of this clone is one. Written as DNA, the CDR3 is TGTGCCAGCAGCTTAGGGGTTGGAGGGACCCAGTACTTC. Translated: CASSLGVGGTQYF. The rearrangement joins TRBV7-6 to TRBJ2-5, with D tentatively TRBD2 (5 bases). Germline CDR1 is SGHVS and CDR2 is FNYEAQ. The CDR3 runs to 13 residues. V lost 1 base, J lost 7 bases, and 10 bases lay in between. The full variable domain, completed using reference TRBV7-6 and TRBJ2-5, is GAGVSQSPRYKVTKRGQDVALRCDPISGHVSLYWYRQALGQGPEFLTYFNYEAQQDKSGLPNDRFSAERPEGSISTLTIQRTEQRDSAMYRCASSLGVGGTQYFGPGTRLLVL.